This entry features one T cell receptor (beta chain) sequence. No antigen is known for it. TCR alpha and beta CDR3 regions were amplified from RNA using iRepertoire nested multiplex PCR. One-step reverse transcription and amplification started from about 100-400 ng of tissue mRNA or PBMC total RNA. TCRdb re-called the multiplex PCR reads with MiXCR, one entry per CDR3 protein. The table has over 140,000 distinct CDR3 sequences, 39% seen once. The data stem from a study of glioma-infiltrating T cells. Study results and caveats: Only very few CDR3 sequences appeared in both tissue and blood.

V shed 0 bases and J shed 1 base, with 3 bases lying between them. CDR1 and CDR2 (germline): LNHNV, YYDKDF (reference sequence). The CDR3 totals 13 residues. The sequencing input was glioma tissue, nonneoplastic brain tissue, or PBMCs (not recorded which). The TCR originated in a human donor with low-grade glioma or glioblastoma, undergoing nonglioma brain surgery, or in good health (not recorded which). This chain connects TRBV15 to TRBJ1-1, with D hard to call. The CDR3 DNA reads TGTGCCACCAGCAGAGAGAAGAACACTGAAGCTTTCTTT. Its protein product is CATSREKNTEAFF.